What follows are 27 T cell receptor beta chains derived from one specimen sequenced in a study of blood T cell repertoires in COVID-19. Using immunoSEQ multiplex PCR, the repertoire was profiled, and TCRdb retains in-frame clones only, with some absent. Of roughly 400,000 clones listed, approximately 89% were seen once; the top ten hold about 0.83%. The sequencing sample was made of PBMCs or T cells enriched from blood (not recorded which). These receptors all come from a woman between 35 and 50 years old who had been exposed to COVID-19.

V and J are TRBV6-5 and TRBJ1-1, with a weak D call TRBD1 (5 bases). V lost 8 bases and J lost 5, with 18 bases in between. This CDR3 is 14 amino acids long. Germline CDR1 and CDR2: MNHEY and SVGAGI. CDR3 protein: CASVLVGGDTEAFF. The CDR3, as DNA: TGTGCCAGCGTCTTGGTTGGAGGGGATACTGAAGCTTTCTTT.

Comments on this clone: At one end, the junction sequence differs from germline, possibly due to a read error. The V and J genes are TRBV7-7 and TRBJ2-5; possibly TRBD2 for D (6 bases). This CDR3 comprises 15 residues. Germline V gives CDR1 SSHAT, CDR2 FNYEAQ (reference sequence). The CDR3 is CASSLGWGVQETQYF. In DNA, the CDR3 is TGTGCTAGCAGCCTCGGGTGGGGGGTCCAAGAGACCCAGTACTTC.

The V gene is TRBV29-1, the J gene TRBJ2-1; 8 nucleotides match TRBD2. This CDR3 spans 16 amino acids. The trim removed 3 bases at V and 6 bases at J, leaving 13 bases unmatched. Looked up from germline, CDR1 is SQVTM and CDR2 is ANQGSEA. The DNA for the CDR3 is TGCAGCGTTGAGGGTTTACGGGAGGGTAGAATCAATGAGCAGTTCTTC. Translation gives CSVEGLREGRINEQFF.

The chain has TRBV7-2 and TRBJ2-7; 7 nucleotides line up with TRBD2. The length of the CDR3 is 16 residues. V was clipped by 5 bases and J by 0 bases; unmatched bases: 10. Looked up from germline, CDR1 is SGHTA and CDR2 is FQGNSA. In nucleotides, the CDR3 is TGTGCCAGCAGCCGGACGGCCAGCGGGATCTCCTACGAGCAGTACTTC. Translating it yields CASSRTASGISYEQYF. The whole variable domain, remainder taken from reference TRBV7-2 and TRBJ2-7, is GAGVSQSPSNKVTEKGKDVELRCDPISGHTALYWYRQSLGQGLEFLIYFQGNSAPDKSGLPSDRFSAERTGGSVSTLTIQRTQQEDSAVYLCASSRTASGISYEQYFGPGTRLTVT.

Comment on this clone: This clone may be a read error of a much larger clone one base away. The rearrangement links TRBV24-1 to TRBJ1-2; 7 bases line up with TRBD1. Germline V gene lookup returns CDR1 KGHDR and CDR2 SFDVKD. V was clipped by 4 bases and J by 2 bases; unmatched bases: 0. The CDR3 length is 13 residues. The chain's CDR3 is CATSEQGNYGYTF. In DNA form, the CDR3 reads TGTGCCACCAGTGAACAGGGGAACTATGGCTACACCTTC.

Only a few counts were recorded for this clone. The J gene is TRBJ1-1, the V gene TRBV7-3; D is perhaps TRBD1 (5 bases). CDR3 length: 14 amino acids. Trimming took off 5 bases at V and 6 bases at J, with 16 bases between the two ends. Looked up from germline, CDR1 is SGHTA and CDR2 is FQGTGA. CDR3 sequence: CASSLETPGSEAFF. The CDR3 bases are TGTGCCAGCAGCCTAGAAACCCCAGGGTCTGAAGCTTTCTTT.

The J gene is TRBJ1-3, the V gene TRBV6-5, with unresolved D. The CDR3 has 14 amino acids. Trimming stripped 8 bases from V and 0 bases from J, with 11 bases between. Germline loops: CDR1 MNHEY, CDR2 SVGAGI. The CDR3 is CASWVGVSGNTIYF. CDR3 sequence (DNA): TGTGCCAGCTGGGTCGGGGTCTCTGGAAACACCATATATTTT.

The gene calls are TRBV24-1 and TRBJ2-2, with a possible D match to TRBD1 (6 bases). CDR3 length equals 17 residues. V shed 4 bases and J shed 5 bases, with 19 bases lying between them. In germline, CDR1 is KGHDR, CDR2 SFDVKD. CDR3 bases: TGTGCCACCAGTGACTTCACCGGAACAGGGTGGACCGGGGAGCTGTTTTTT. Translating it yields CATSDFTGTGWTGELFF.

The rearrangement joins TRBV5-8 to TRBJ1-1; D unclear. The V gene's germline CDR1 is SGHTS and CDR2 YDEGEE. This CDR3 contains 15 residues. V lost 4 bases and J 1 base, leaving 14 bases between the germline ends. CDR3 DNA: TGTGCCAGCAGCCCTAGGGAGGGAGGGAACACTGAAGCTTTCTTT. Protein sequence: CASSPREGGNTEAFF. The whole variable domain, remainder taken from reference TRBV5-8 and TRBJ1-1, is EAGVTQSPTHLIKTRGQQATLRCSPISGHTSVYWYQQALGLGLQFLLWYDEGEERNRGNFPPRFSGRQFPNYSSELNVNALELEDSALYLCASSPREGGNTEAFFGQGTRLTVV.

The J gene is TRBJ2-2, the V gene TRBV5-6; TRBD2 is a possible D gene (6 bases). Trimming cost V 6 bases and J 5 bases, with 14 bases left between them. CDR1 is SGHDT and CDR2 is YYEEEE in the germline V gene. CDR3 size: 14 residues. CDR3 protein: CASKTSGLTGELFF. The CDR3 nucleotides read TGTGCCAGCAAAACTTCGGGACTTACCGGGGAGCTGTTTTTT.

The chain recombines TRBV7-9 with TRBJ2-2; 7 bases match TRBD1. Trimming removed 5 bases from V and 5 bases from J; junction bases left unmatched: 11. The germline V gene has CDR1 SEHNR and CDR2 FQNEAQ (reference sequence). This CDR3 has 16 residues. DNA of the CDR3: TGTGCCAGCAGCCCGAGACAGGGAATTAGGACCGGGGAGCTGTTTTTT. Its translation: CASSPRQGIRTGELFF.

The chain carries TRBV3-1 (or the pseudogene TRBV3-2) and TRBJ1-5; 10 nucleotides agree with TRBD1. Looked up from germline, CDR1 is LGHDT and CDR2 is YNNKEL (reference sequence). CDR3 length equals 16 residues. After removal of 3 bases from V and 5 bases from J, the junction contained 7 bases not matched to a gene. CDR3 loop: CASSQAGTGDDQPQHF. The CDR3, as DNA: TGTGCCAGCAGCCAGGCGGGGACAGGGGACGATCAGCCCCAGCATTTT.

CDR3 sequence: CASSLKEDYGYTF. The CDR3 nucleotides read TGTGCCAGCAGCTTAAAGGAGGACTATGGCTACACCTTC. The genes are TRBV7-9 and TRBJ1-2; D is ambiguous. CDR3 length equals 13 residues. With 2 bases removed from V and 3 bases from J, the gap between germline ends came to 7 bases. Germline V CDR1 and CDR2: SEHNR, FQNEAQ (reference sequence).

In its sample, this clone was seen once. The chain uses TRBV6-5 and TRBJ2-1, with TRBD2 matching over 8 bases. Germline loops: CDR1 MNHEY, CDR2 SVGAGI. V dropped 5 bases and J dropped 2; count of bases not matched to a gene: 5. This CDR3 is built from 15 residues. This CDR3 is CASSPTSEAYNEQFF. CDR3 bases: TGTGCCAGCAGTCCGACTAGCGAGGCCTACAATGAGCAGTTCTTC.

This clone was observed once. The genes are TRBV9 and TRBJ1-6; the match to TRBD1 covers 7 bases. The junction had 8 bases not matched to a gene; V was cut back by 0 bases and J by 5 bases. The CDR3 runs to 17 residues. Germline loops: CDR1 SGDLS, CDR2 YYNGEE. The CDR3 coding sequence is TGTGCCAGCAGCGTAGAGAGGGGGACAGATAATAATTCACCCCTCCACTTT. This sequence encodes CASSVERGTDNNSPLHF.

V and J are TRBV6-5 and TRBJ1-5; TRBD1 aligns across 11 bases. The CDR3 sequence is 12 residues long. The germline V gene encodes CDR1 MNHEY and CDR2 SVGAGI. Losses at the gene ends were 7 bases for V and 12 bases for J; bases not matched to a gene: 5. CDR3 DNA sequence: TGTGCCAGCAAGAAGGGACAGGGGGGCCAGCATTTT. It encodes CASKKGQGGQHF.

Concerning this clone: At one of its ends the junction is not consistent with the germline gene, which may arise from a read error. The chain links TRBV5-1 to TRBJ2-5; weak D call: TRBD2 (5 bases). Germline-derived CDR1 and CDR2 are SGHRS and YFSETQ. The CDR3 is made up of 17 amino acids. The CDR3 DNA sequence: TGCGCCAGCAGCTTGGCAAGAACTAGTCAGATGCAAGATACCCAGTACTTC. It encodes CASSLARTSQMQDTQYF. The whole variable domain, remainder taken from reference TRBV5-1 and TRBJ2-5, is KAGVTQTPRYLIKTRGQQVTLSCSPISGHRSVSWYQQTPGQGLQFLFEYFSETQRNKGNFPGRFSGRQFSNSRSEMNVSTLELGDSALYLCASSLARTSQMQDTQYFGPGTRLLVL.

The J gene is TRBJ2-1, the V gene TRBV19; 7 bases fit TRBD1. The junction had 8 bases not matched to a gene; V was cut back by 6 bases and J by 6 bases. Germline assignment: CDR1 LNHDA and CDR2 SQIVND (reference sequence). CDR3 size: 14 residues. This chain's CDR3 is CASRDRDTSNEQFF. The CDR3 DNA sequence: TGTGCCAGTAGAGACAGGGACACCAGCAATGAGCAGTTCTTC.

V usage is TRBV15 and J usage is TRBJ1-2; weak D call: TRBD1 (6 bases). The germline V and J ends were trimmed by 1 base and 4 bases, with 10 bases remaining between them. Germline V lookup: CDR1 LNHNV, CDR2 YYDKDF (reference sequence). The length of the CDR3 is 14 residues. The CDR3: CATSRAGDGYGYTF. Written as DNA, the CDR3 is TGTGCCACCAGCAGAGCAGGGGATGGCTATGGCTACACCTTC.

This CDR3 reads CATAGSMVTEAFF. The CDR3 DNA reads TGTGCCACCGCAGGCTCGATGGTCACTGAAGCTTTCTTT. The chain has TRBV12-3 or TRBV12-4 and TRBJ1-1, with D unclear. This CDR3 contains 13 residues. Trimming took off 10 bases at V and 4 bases at J, with 16 bases between the two ends.

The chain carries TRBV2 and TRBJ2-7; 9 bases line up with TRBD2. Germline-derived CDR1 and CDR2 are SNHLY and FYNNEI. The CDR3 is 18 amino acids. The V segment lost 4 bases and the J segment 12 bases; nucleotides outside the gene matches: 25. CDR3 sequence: CASSASHISGGSGVRWYF. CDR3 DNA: TGTGCCAGCAGTGCATCCCATATCAGCGGGGGGAGCGGTGTGAGGTGGTACTTC.

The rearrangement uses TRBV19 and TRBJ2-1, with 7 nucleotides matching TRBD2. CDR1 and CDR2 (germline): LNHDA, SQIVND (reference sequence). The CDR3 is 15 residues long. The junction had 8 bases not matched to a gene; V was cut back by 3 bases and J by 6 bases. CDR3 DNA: TGTGCCAGTAGTATTGGGCTAGCGGCCGTCAATGAGCAGTTCTTC. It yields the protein CASSIGLAAVNEQFF.

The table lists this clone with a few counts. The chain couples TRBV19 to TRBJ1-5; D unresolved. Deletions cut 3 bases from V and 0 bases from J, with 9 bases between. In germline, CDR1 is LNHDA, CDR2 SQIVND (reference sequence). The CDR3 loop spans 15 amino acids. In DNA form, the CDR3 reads TGTGCCAGTAGTATGGCAGCGGGTAGCAATCAGCCCCAGCATTTT. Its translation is CASSMAAGSNQPQHF.

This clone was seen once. CDR3 amino acids: CASSRYSRGGGSGNTIYF. The CDR3 DNA follows: TGTGCCAGCAGCCGTTACTCTCGCGGCGGGGGCTCTGGAAACACCATATATTTT. J is TRBJ1-3 and V is TRBV11-3; perhaps TRBD1 as D (5 bases). The CDR3 spans 18 residues. The V gene's germline CDR1 is SGHNT and CDR2 YENEEA. The V and J ends lost 5 bases and 0 bases respectively, with 20 bases between them.

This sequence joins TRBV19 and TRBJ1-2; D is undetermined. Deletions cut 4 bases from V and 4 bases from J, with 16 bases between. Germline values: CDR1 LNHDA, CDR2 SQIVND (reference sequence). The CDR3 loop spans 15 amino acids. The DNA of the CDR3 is TGTGCCAGTAGTAGAAGAGCCAAGGAGGGCTATGGCTACACCTTC. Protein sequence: CASSRRAKEGYGYTF.

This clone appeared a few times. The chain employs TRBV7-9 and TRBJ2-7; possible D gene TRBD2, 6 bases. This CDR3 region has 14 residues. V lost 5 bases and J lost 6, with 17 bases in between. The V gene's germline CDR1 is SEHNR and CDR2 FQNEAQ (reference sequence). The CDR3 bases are TGTGCCAGCAGCCATAAAGGGACTTCGTCCGAGCAGTACTTC. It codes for CASSHKGTSSEQYF.

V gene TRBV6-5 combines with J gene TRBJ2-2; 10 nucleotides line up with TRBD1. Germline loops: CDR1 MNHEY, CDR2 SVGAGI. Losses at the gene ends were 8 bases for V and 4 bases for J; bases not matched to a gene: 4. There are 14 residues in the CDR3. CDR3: CASSGDRGTGELFF. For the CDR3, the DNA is TGTGCCAGCTCCGGGGACAGGGGCACCGGGGAGCTGTTTTTT.